This entry features one T cell receptor beta chain sequence. Its cognate antigen is unknown. This record belongs to a study of cytomegalovirus exposure and HLA in healthy donors. PCR primers comprised 60 Vbeta and 13 Jbeta primers. Method: immunoSEQ multiplex PCR; TCRdb's copy keeps in-frame clones and lacks some. The sample includes around 100,000 clones, about 62% seen only once; the top ten take under 5.5%. The junction had 3 bases not matched to a gene; V was cut back by 7 bases and J by 3 bases. Germline CDR1 and CDR2: GTSNPN and SVGIG (reference sequence). The CDR3 has 13 amino acids. Study-level findings and limits: Confirmation was obtained in vitro that three CMV-associated chains are specific for CMV antigens.

The receptor's source is a human donor in good health. V is TRBV30 and J is TRBJ2-1, with 10 bases lining up with TRBD2. Sequencing input: PBMCs. The CDR3 DNA is TGTGCCTCCACTAGCGGGAACTACAATGAGCAGTTCTTC. Protein: CASTSGNYNEQFF.